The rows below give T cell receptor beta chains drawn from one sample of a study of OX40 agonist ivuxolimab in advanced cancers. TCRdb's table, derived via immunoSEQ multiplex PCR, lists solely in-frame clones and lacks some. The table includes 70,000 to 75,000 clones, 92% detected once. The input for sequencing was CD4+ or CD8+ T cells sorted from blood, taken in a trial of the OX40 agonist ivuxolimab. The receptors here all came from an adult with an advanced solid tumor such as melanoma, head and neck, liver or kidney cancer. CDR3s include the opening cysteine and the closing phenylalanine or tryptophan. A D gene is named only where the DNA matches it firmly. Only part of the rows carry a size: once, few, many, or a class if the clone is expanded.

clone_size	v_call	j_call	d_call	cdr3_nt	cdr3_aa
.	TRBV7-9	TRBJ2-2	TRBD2	TGTGCCAGCAGCGCGGCCGGGACTATAACAACCGGGGAGCTGTTTTTT	CASSAAGTITTGELFF
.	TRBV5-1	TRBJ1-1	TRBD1	TGCGCCAGCAGCGCCGGGACAGGAGGCACTGAAGCTTTCTTT	CASSAGTGGTEAFF
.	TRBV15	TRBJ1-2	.	TGTGCCACCAGCAGAGATCGTGTCGACTATGGCTACACCTTC	CATSRDRVDYGYTF
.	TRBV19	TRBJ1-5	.	TGTGCCAGTAGTATAATGGAGAGTCAGCCCCAGCATTTT	CASSIMESQPQHF
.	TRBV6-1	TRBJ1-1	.	TGTGCCAGCATAAACAACCTATTGAACACTGAAGCTTTCTTT	CASINNLLNTEAFF
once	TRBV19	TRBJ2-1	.	TGTGCCAGTAGTAAGGACCTAGACTACAATGAGCAGTTCTTC	CASSKDLDYNEQFF
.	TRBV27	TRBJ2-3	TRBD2	TGTGCCAGCAGTTCGTATCTAGCGGTCGGCACAGATACGCAGTATTTT	CASSSYLAVGTDTQYF
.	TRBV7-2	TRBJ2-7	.	TGTGCCAGCAGCTCCGCCGGGACTGGAGTCGAGCAGTACTTC	CASSSAGTGVEQYF
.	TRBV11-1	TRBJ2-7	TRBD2	TGTGCCAGCAGCCGCCCGGGACTAGCGGGAGTCGCCGAGCAGTACTTC	CASSRPGLAGVAEQYF
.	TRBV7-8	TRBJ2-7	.	TGTGCCAGCAGCTTAGAGGCTAGTCTCTCCTACGAGCAGTACTTC	CASSLEASLSYEQYF
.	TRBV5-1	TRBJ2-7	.	TGCGCCAGCAGCTTGGACACTGATTACGAGCAGTACTTC	CASSLDTDYEQYF
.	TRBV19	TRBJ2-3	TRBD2	TGTGCCAGTAGTCAATCAGCGGGAGGAGGGGCAGATACGCAGTATTTT	CASSQSAGGGADTQYF
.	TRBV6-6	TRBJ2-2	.	TGTGCCAGCAGTTACTCGACAGGCGGGCGAGGCGGGGAGCTGTTTTTT	CASSYSTGGRGGELFF
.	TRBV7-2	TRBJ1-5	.	TGTGCCAGCAGCTTAGGAGGGTCTCAGCCCCAGCATTTT	CASSLGGSQPQHF
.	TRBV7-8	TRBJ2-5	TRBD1	TGTGCCAGCAGCTTATTAGGACAGGGGAGTTATGAGACCCAGTACTTC	CASSLLGQGSYETQYF
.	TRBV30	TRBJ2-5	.	TGTGCTTGGGGGGTGGGAGGAGGAGAGACCCAGTACTTC	CAWGVGGGETQYF
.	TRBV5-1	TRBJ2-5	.	TGCGCCAGCAGCTTGGAGGGAGAGACCCAGTACTTC	CASSLEGETQYF
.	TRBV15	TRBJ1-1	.	TGTGCCACCAGCAGAGATGCGGGCAGATACACTGAAGCTTTCTTT	CATSRDAGRYTEAFF
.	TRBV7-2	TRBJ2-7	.	TGTGCCAGCAGCTTTGACCTAGGTACCTTTTACGAGCAGTACTTC	CASSFDLGTFYEQYF
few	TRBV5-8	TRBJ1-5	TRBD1	TGTGCCAGCAGCCAGGACAGGGATCAGCCCCAGCATTTT	CASSQDRDQPQHF
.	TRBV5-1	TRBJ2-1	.	TGCGCCAGCAGCAATGGGAGGCCCAAAAACAATGAGCAGTTCTTC	CASSNGRPKNNEQFF
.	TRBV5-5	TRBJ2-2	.	TGTGCCAGCAGCCTGAACACCGGGGAGCTGTTTTTT	CASSLNTGELFF
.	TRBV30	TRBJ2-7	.	TGTGCCTGGAGCCTTAGCTACGAGCAGTACTTC	CAWSLSYEQYF
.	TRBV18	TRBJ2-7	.	TGTGCCAGCTCATACAGCGGGGAGGGGGACGAGCAGTACTTC	CASSYSGEGDEQYF
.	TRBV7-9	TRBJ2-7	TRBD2	TGTGCCAGCAGCTTAGGATGGGAGGGGCTACGGAACGACGAGCAGTACTTC	CASSLGWEGLRNDEQYF
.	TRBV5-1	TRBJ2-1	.	TGCGCCAGCCGAGAACCCGGGGGATCCTACAATGAGCAGTTCTTC	CASREPGGSYNEQFF